The rows below give T cell receptor beta chains drawn from one sample of a study of blood T cell repertoires in COVID-19. Libraries were prepared by immunoSEQ multiplex PCR; TCRdb keeps only in-frame clonotypes and omits some of them. Found here are 93,000 or so clones, 87% of them singletons; the top ten hold 5% to 8%. Sequenced material: peripheral blood. Every receptor here comes from a human donor in a cohort sampled during active COVID-19. CDR3s leave out the opening cysteine and the closing phenylalanine or tryptophan. D genes are given only for firm matches.

D gene | V gene | CDR3 protein
- | TRBV5-4 | ASRGPGGQETQY
- | TRBV5-5 | ASSFRDITETQY
TRBD1 | TRBV4-1 | ASSPGTGATEAF
- | TRBV3-1/TRBV3-2 | ASSQELGGGETQY
TRBD2 | TRBV11-2 | ASSPGLAGGPWVSDTQY
TRBD1 | TRBV19 | ASSILPGTGVVEAF
TRBD1 | TRBV13 | ASSLGPGTGVYEQY
- | TRBV5-8 | ASSLFEYTDTQY
TRBD1 | TRBV7-9 | ASSSGQVTDTQY
- | TRBV3-1/TRBV3-2 | ASSQVAAGQETQY
TRBD2 | TRBV28 | ASSPPGLAGAYEQY
- | TRBV7-9 | ASSNRGGEAF
- | TRBV27 | ASSLSPGAGYEQY
- | TRBV5-1 | ASSLTGSGPRSDTQY
TRBD2 | TRBV5-1 | ASSSGVAGGPDTQY
TRBD1 | TRBV15 | ATSRDKQGFSGYT
- | TRBV6-5 | ASSTRGAETQY
TRBD2 | TRBV9 | ASSPAGGSSYNEQF
TRBD1 | TRBV7-3 | ASSAGQGSDNEQF
- | TRBV2 | ASRSRTARVGSPLH
TRBD2 | TRBV9 | ASSVGLAGPPYEQY
TRBD2 | TRBV7-8 | ASSAKGLAGAYEQY
TRBD2 | TRBV20-1 | SASRTSGRAGANVLT
TRBD2 | TRBV7-8 | ASSLPGGVEQY
TRBD2 | TRBV3-1/TRBV3-2 | ASSHTTSGVYEQY
- | TRBV2 | ASSEARGAGQPQH
TRBD2 | TRBV2 | ASSDGLAGVSF
- | TRBV4-2 | ASSQDSNQGNQPQH
TRBD1 | TRBV19 | ASRPPGQGSEQY
TRBD2 | TRBV28 | ASSYSGSKVGELF
TRBD2 | TRBV7-2 | ASSSRGGRETQY
TRBD1 | TRBV5-4 | ASSLGGGGSDSPLH
- | TRBV19 | ASSIAGGNSPLH
TRBD1 | TRBV10-3 | AISKDRESNQPQH
TRBD2 | TRBV11-2 | ASSFGTSNYEQY